This paragraph reports one TCR beta chain. The data were taken from a study of patients and donors after allogeneic stem cell transplantation. TCRdb re-called the RT-PCR reads through MiXCR, storing one row per CDR3 protein. The data contain around 70,000 distinct CDR3 sequences, approximately 25% of them singletons. The CDR3 contains 14 residues. Per the germline V gene, CDR1 is LNHDA and CDR2 is SQIVND (reference sequence). V lost 6 bases to trimming and J lost 3 bases, with 14 bases between them. The chain carries TRBV19 and TRBJ1-1; possibly TRBD1 for D (6 bases). This TCR was recovered from a human donor who was either an allogeneic HSCT recipient or a stem cell or donor lymphocyte infusion donor (not recorded which). It is not recorded whose cells these are; they may come from a transplant donor. Source material: blood, either unsorted or a sorted T cell fraction (not recorded which). CDR3 sequence (DNA): TGTGCCAGTAGCCCAGGGGAATGGTACACTGAAGCTTTCTTT. As protein: CASSPGEWYTEAFF.